This T cell receptor beta chain was captured by sequencing in a study of naive and memory T cell subsets. Study-level points and caveats: Naive repertoires, especially CD8, held a few larger clonotypes, possibly memory cells re-expressing CD45RA.

Comment on this clonotype: Its specificity is not known.

Two oligonucleotides, mixed equimolar, formed the beta constant-region primer covering TRBC1 and TRBC2. Four rounds of PCR amplified the ligated cDNA using nested alpha and beta constant-region primers plus SP2. TCRdb analysed the UMI-ligation and nested PCR reads with MiXCR anew, one entry per CDR3 protein. The repertoire holds around 100,000 distinct CDR3 sequences, with roughly 14% as singletons. The V end lost 5 bases, the J end lost 7 bases, and 18 bases lay between the germline ends. Germline V gene lookup returns CDR1 PRHDT and CDR2 FYEKMQ (reference sequence). CDR3 length: 14 amino acids. Sequencing used naive CD8+ T cells from blood. The chain combines TRBV13 with TRBJ2-7; D is unresolved. The sequence came from a human donor in good health. The CDR3 bases are TGTGCCAGCAGCCCCGCGACGTGGCTGGGGGAGCAGTACTTC. Residues: CASSPATWLGEQYF.